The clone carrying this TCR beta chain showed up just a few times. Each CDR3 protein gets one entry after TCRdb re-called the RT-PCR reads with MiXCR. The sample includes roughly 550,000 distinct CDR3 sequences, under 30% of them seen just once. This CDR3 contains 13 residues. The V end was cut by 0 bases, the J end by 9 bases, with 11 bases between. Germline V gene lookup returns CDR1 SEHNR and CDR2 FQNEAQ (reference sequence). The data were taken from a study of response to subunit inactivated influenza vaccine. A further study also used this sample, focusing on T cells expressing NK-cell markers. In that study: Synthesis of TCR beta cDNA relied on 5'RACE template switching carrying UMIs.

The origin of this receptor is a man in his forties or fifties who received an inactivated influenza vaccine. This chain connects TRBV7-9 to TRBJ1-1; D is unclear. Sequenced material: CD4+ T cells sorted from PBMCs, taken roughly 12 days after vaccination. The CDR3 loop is CASSLAGDPKAFF. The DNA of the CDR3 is TGTGCCAGCAGCTTAGCCGGTGATCCAAAAGCTTTCTTT.